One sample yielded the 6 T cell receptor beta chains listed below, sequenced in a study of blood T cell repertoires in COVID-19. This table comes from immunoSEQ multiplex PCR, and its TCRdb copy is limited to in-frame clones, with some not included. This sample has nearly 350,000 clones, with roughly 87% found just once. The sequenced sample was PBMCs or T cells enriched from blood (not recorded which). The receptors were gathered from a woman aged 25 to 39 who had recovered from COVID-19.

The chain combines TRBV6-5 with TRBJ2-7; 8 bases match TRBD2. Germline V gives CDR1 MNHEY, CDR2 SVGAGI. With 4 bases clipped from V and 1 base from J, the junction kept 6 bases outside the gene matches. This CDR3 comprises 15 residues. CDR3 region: CASSSPRGESYEQYF. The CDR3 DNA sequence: TGTGCCAGCAGTTCGCCGCGGGGGGAATCCTACGAGCAGTACTTC.

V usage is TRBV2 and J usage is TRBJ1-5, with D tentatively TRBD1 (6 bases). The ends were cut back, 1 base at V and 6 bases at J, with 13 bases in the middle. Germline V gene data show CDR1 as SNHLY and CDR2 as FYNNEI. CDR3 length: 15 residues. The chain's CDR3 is CASSEGDNFVQPQHF. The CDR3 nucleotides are TGTGCCAGCAGTGAAGGGGACAACTTTGTTCAGCCCCAGCATTTT.

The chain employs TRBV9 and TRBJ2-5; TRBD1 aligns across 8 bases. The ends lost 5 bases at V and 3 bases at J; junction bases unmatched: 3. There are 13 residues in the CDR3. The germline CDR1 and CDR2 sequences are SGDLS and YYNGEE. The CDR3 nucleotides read TGTGCCAGCAGGGAGACAGGGGAAGAGACCCAGTACTTC. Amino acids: CASRETGEETQYF.

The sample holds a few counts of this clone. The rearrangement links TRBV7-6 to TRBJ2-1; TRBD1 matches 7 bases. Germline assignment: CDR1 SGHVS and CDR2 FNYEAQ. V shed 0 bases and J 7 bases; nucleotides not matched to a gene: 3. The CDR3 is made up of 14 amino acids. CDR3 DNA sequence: TGTGCCAGCAGCTTAGCAGGGGGCTCGAATGAGCAGTTCTTC. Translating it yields CASSLAGGSNEQFF.

The CDR3 bases are TGTGCCAGCAGCTCCCGGGGAGGGGACGGAAACATTCAGTACTTC. This translates into CASSSRGGDGNIQYF. The chain is built from TRBV27 and TRBJ2-4, with 7 bases fitting TRBD2. The CDR3 runs 15 residues. Germline V gene sequence: CDR1 MNHEY, CDR2 SMNVEV (reference sequence). With V trimmed by 6 bases and J by 6 bases, 11 bases remained unmatched.

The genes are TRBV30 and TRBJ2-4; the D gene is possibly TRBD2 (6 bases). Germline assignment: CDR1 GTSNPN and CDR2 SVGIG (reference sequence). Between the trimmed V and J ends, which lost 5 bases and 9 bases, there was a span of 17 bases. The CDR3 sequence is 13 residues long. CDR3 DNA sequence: TGTGCCTGGGGGGCGGGACCCCTGACCATTCAGTACTTC. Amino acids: CAWGAGPLTIQYF.